Each of the 26 T cell receptor beta chains below was sequenced from the same sample in a study of blood T cell repertoires in COVID-19 (dated by TCRdb to the early 2020s). Libraries were built with the immunoSEQ multiplex PCR assay. Imported from immuneACCESS, the table was reduced by TCRdb to in-frame sequences with V and J called. These copies leave out some clones; in studies compared against another copy, an unresolved V gene accounts for under half, and the cause of the remainder is not known. For this sample there are about 150,000 clones; approximately 78% appear just once. Of the sample, roughly 1.5% is held by the ten largest clones. Sequencing was performed on peripheral blood. The receptors originated from an elderly man with acute or convalescent COVID-19.

This clone turned up a few times. For the CDR3, the DNA is TGTGCCAGCAGTTTACAAGGGGGCGCGTTGACTCAGCCCCAGCATTTT. Translated, it gives CASSLQGGALTQPQHF. The rearrangement uses TRBV27 and TRBJ1-5, with 7 bases lining up with TRBD1. V was pared by 2 bases and J by 6 bases, with 10 bases of the junction left unmatched. Germline CDR1 is MNHEY and CDR2 is SMNVEV (reference sequence). This CDR3 is 16 amino acids long.

Only a few counts were recorded for this clone. This CDR3 is CASSRDRGFTGELFF. The CDR3 DNA reads as TGTGCCAGCAGCCGTGACAGGGGATTCACCGGGGAGCTGTTTTTT. The chain recombines TRBV11-2 with TRBJ2-2; TRBD1 matches at 8 bases. The V gene's germline CDR1 is SGHAT and CDR2 FQNNGV. The ends lost 5 bases at V and 4 bases at J; junction bases unmatched: 6. CDR3 size: 15 residues.

The chain joins TRBV6-2 or TRBV6-3 to TRBJ1-2, with D tentatively TRBD1 (5 bases). Looked up from germline, CDR1 is MNHEY and CDR2 is SVGEGT. This CDR3 has 14 amino acids. Trimming took off 7 bases at V and 7 bases at J, with 19 bases between the two ends. The CDR3 nucleotides read TGTGCCAGCAACCCAACTAATCAGGGTTTTGGCTACACCTTC. It encodes CASNPTNQGFGYTF.

This sequence joins TRBV9 and TRBJ2-2, with 10 bases fitting TRBD1. The CDR3 contains 17 residues. In germline, CDR1 is SGDLS, CDR2 YYNGEE. The trim removed 3 bases at V and 4 bases at J, leaving 9 bases unmatched. The CDR3: CASSDRWGQGPTGELFF. The DNA of the CDR3 is TGTGCCAGCAGCGACCGTTGGGGACAGGGGCCCACCGGGGAGCTGTTTTTT.

V and J are TRBV4-3 and TRBJ2-6; 11 nucleotides line up with TRBD1. The CDR3 spans 19 residues. From germline, CDR1 is LGHNA and CDR2 YSLEER. The junction had 7 bases not matched to a gene; V was cut back by 3 bases and J by 0 bases. For the CDR3, the DNA is TGCGCCAGCAGCCAGGCCCCCGGGACAGGGGGCTCTGGGGCCAACGTCCTGACTTTC. It yields the protein CASSQAPGTGGSGANVLTF.

This chain uses TRBV10-3 with TRBJ1-2, with D unresolved. The germline gives CDR1 ENHRY, CDR2 SYGVKD. The CDR3 loop spans 13 amino acids. The germline V and J ends were trimmed by 3 bases and 8 bases, with 13 bases remaining between them. The CDR3 bases are TGTGCCATCAGTGATAATCGTGAGGGAGGCTACACCTTC. Translating it yields CAISDNREGGYTF.

This clone was seen only a few times. J is TRBJ2-3 and V is TRBV3-1 (or the pseudogene TRBV3-2); D may be TRBD1 (6 bases). V was pared by 1 base and J by 6 bases, with 11 bases between. This CDR3 contains 14 residues. The germline V gene has CDR1 LGHDT and CDR2 YNNKEL (reference sequence). CDR3 loop: CASSQVAGADTQYF. CDR3 DNA: TGTGCCAGCAGCCAAGTTGCAGGGGCGGATACGCAGTATTTT.

The chain joins TRBV5-1 to TRBJ1-4; 9 bases fit TRBD1. The CDR3 has 16 residues. The V segment lost 3 bases and the J segment 4 bases; nucleotides outside the gene matches: 7. The V gene's germline CDR1 is SGHRS and CDR2 YFSETQ. The CDR3 sequence is CASSSMTGGNNEKLFF. The CDR3 DNA reads TGCGCCAGCAGCTCCATGACAGGGGGTAATAATGAAAAACTGTTTTTT.

V gene TRBV7-9 combines with J gene TRBJ2-3, with 11 bases matching TRBD2. The germline CDR1 and CDR2 sequences are SEHNR and FQNEAQ (reference sequence). The CDR3 loop spans 16 amino acids. V was pared by 5 bases and J by 4 bases, with 8 bases of the junction left unmatched. The DNA for the CDR3 is TGTGCCAGCAGCGCAAGTAGCGGGGGGGCTGCAGATACGCAGTATTTT. Translation gives CASSASSGGAADTQYF. Combining the CDR3 with reference TRBV7-9 and TRBJ2-3 gives the whole variable domain DTGVSQNPRHKITKRGQNVTFRCDPISEHNRLYWYRQTLGQGPEFLTYFQNEAQLEKSRLLSDRFSAERPKGSFSTLEIQRTEQGDSAMYLCASSASSGGAADTQYFGPGTRLTVL.

V and J are TRBV7-6 and TRBJ1-1; D is unclear. The V gene's germline CDR1 is SGHVS and CDR2 FNYEAQ. V lost 4 bases, J lost 1 base, and 13 bases lay in between. The CDR3 consists of 15 residues. CDR3 sequence (DNA): TGTGCCAGCAGCTCCGGCAGAGGGAAGAACACTGAAGCTTTCTTT. This sequence encodes CASSSGRGKNTEAFF.

V and J are TRBV2 and TRBJ1-2, with D maybe TRBD1 (5 bases). This CDR3 has 13 amino acids. Germline assignment: CDR1 SNHLY and CDR2 FYNNEI. V shed 3 bases and J shed 3 bases, with 8 bases lying between them. This chain's CDR3 is CASSEYRYYGYTF. The CDR3 coding sequence is TGTGCCAGCAGTGAGTACAGGTACTATGGCTACACCTTC.

This clone has a single count. The gene calls are TRBV11-3 and TRBJ2-7; D may be TRBD1 (5 bases). The V end lost 5 bases, the J end lost 2 bases, and 16 bases lay between the germline ends. The germline CDR1 and CDR2 sequences are SGHNT and YENEEA. The CDR3 contains 15 residues. The CDR3 DNA reads TGTGCCAGCAGCCAGAATGACGGACAAGCCTACGAGCAGTACTTC. It is translated as CASSQNDGQAYEQYF. Together with reference TRBV11-3 and TRBJ2-7, the CDR3 gives the full variable domain: EAGVVQSPRYKIIEKKQPVAFWCNPISGHNTLYWYLQNLGQGPELLIRYENEEAVDDSQLPKDRFSAERLKGVDSTLKIQPAELGDSAVYLCASSQNDGQAYEQYFGPGTRLTVT.

V and J are TRBV2 and TRBJ2-2; 11 bases fit TRBD2. The length of the CDR3 is 16 residues. CDR1 is SNHLY, CDR2 FYNNEI, per germline. Germline trimming cut 5 bases from V and 0 bases from J; bases unmatched to any gene: 2. CDR3 amino acids: CASSLLAGANTGELFF. CDR3 sequence (DNA): TGTGCCAGCAGTCTACTAGCGGGGGCGAACACCGGGGAGCTGTTTTTT.

This chain links TRBV2 with TRBJ2-1, with unresolved D. This CDR3 has 15 amino acids. The V end was cut by 7 bases, the J end by 0 bases, with 13 bases between. From germline, CDR1 is SNHLY and CDR2 FYNNEI. CDR3 loop: CASIKSPSSYNEQFF. As DNA, the CDR3 is TGTGCCAGCATAAAATCTCCCAGCTCCTACAATGAGCAGTTCTTC.

Points on this clone: Additional DNA sequences in this sample encode the identical CDR3. The chain has TRBV5-1 and TRBJ2-2; 7 positions match TRBD1. Germline CDR1 and CDR2: SGHRS and YFSETQ. The CDR3 covers 14 residues. V lost 4 bases and J lost 4; bases outside the gene matches: 4. The CDR3 loop is CASSSTGVTGELFF. The DNA for the CDR3 is TGCGCCAGCAGCAGTACAGGGGTCACCGGGGAGCTGTTTTTT.

This clone was detected many times. V and J are TRBV10-2 and TRBJ1-6; TRBD1 is a possible D gene (6 bases). The germline CDR1 and CDR2 sequences are WSHSY and SAAADI. The CDR3 loop spans 14 amino acids. The V end was cut by 6 bases, the J end by 0 bases, with 6 bases between. The CDR3, as DNA: TGCGCCAGCAGACAGGGCTCCTATAATTCACCCCTCCACTTT. Its protein is CASRQGSYNSPLHF.

This chain links TRBV5-5 with TRBJ2-7; D gene uncertain. Trimming left V 1 base short and J 1 base short, with 6 bases between. Germline V CDR1 and CDR2: SGHKS, YYEKEE (reference sequence). The CDR3 sequence is 13 residues long. The CDR3 DNA follows: TGTGCCAGCAGCTTGCCACAGTCCTACGAGCAGTACTTC. Its translation: CASSLPQSYEQYF.

V is TRBV7-2 and J is TRBJ1-1; 10 bases are shared with TRBD1. This CDR3 region has 13 residues. V trimming: 5 bases; J trimming: 8 bases; junction bases outside the gene matches: 5. Germline CDR1 is SGHTA and CDR2 is FQGNSA. CDR3 loop: CASSPGQGLEAFF. As DNA, the CDR3 is TGTGCCAGCAGCCCGGGACAGGGGCTCGAAGCTTTCTTT.

This clone was seen only a few times. The gene calls are TRBV6-2 or TRBV6-3 and TRBJ2-1; D is ambiguous. Trimming left V 6 bases short and J 9 bases short, with 12 bases between. The CDR3 is 12 residues long. The germline CDR1 and CDR2 sequences are MNHEY and SVGEGT. The CDR3 nucleotides read TGTGCCAGCAGCCCTCCTCGTTCTGAGCAGTTCTTC. The encoded protein is CASSPPRSEQFF.

The chain is built from TRBV18 and TRBJ2-7; TRBD1 matches at 8 bases. The CDR3 spans 15 residues. J gave up 4 bases and V 3 bases, and 8 bases lay outside the gene matches. Germline V gene lookup returns CDR1 KGHSH and CDR2 LQKENI. The CDR3 is CASSPFGQGRYEQYF. As DNA, the CDR3 is TGTGCCAGCTCACCCTTCGGACAGGGAAGGTACGAGCAGTACTTC.

The rearrangement links TRBV5-1 to TRBJ2-1, with D possibly TRBD2 on 6 matching bases. CDR1 and CDR2 (germline): SGHRS, YFSETQ. Trimming removed 7 bases at V and 4 bases at J, with 21 bases between. The CDR3 extends over 16 amino acids. In DNA, the CDR3 is TGCGCCAGCCGCTACCCGGGGCGCAGCGGGTACAATGAGCAGTTCTTC. Its protein product is CASRYPGRSGYNEQFF.

The V and J genes are TRBV27 and TRBJ1-6; 11 bases line up with TRBD1. This CDR3 is 17 amino acids long. Germline V gene sequence: CDR1 MNHEY, CDR2 SMNVEV (reference sequence). The V gene end was trimmed by 5 bases and the J gene end by 7 bases; junction bases not matched to a gene: 10. CDR3 region: CASSPRVRDRGNSPLHF. Written as DNA, the CDR3 is TGTGCCAGCAGTCCCCGTGTGAGGGACAGGGGGAATTCACCCCTCCACTTT.

In its sample, this clone was seen a few times. The chain carries TRBV30 and TRBJ2-7; D gene uncertain. The germline CDR1 and CDR2 sequences are GTSNPN and SVGIG (reference sequence). The V gene lost 1 base and the J gene lost 6 bases, with 10 bases spanning the gap. This CDR3 is built from 12 residues. CDR3 residues: CAWSEAGVEQYF. The DNA of the CDR3 is TGTGCCTGGAGTGAGGCAGGCGTCGAGCAGTACTTC. The whole variable domain, filled in from reference TRBV30 and TRBJ2-7, reads SQTIHQWPATLVQPVGSPLSLECTVEGTSNPNLYWYRQAAGRGLQLLFYSVGIGQISSEVPQNLSASRPQDRQFILSSKKLLLSDSGFYLCAWSEAGVEQYFGPGTRLTVT.

The genes are TRBV19 and TRBJ2-2; D is unresolved. Trimming removed 7 bases at V and 6 bases at J, with 12 bases between. The V gene's germline CDR1 is LNHDA and CDR2 SQIVND (reference sequence). The CDR3 consists of 13 residues. The CDR3 DNA follows: TGTGCCAGTACCAATGCCCGGGCCGGGGAGCTGTTTTTT. It specifies CASTNARAGELFF. The whole variable domain, remainder taken from reference TRBV19 and TRBJ2-2, is DGGITQSPKYLFRKEGQNVTLSCEQNLNHDAMYWYRQDPGQGLRLIYYSQIVNDFQKGDIAEGYSVSREKKESFPLTVTSAQKNPTAFYLCASTNARAGELFFGEGSRLTVL.

The CDR3 sequence: CASTKGAAPGTGELFF. CDR3 DNA sequence: TGTGCCAGCACTAAGGGGGCGGCTCCCGGCACCGGGGAGCTGTTTTTT. The chain is built from TRBV9 and TRBJ2-2; 7 nucleotides agree with TRBD1. J lost 4 bases, V lost 6 bases, and 12 bases had no gene match. The CDR3 has 16 amino acids. Germline assignment: CDR1 SGDLS and CDR2 YYNGEE.

The genes are TRBV18 and TRBJ2-3; a weak D match, TRBD2 (7 bases). V lost 3 bases and J lost 3, with 13 bases in between. This CDR3 has 15 amino acids. Germline assignment: CDR1 KGHSH and CDR2 LQKENI. The CDR3 bases are TGTGCCAGCTCACCGGGGGGGCCTAGGACAGATACGCAGTATTTT. Translating gives CASSPGGPRTDTQYF.